Presented here are 6 T cell receptor beta chains from one specimen sequenced in a study of blood T cell repertoires in COVID-19. Profiling relied on immunoSEQ multiplex PCR, and the TCRdb table lists in-frame clones only, not all of them. The sample holds tens of thousands of clones, under 90% seen once. Material for sequencing was peripheral blood. The source of these receptors is a human donor in a cohort sampled during active COVID-19.

V usage is TRBV10-3 and J usage is TRBJ2-3; 10 bases are shared with TRBD2. Trimming removed 5 bases from V and 0 bases from J; junction bases left unmatched: 14. CDR3 size: 19 residues. Germline V gene data show CDR1 as ENHRY and CDR2 as SYGVKD. The CDR3 DNA follows: TGTGCCATCAGTCGCCAAAAAAACCTAGCGGGGGTTAGCACAGATACGCAGTATTTT. Translating gives CAISRQKNLAGVSTDTQYF.

The CDR3 sequence: CASSETGGVQPQHF. As DNA, the CDR3 is TGTGCCAGCAGTGAAACAGGAGGGGTCCAGCCCCAGCATTTT. The V gene is TRBV2, the J gene TRBJ1-5, with D tentatively TRBD1 (5 bases). There are 14 residues in the CDR3. V was cut by 2 bases and J by 7 bases, with 12 bases left in between. Germline CDR1 is SNHLY and CDR2 is FYNNEI.

This clone appeared a single time. This rearrangement joins TRBV30 to TRBJ1-2; weak D call: TRBD1 (6 bases). This CDR3 has 13 amino acids. The germline V gene has CDR1 GTSNPN and CDR2 SVGIG (reference sequence). Trimming stripped 4 bases from V and 0 bases from J, with 9 bases between. The DNA of the CDR3 is TGTGCCTGGACAGGGGACGCTAACTATGGCTACACCTTC. It translates to CAWTGDANYGYTF.

This clone was picked up a small number of times. This chain connects TRBV2 to TRBJ1-2; D perhaps matches TRBD1 (6 bases). The germline CDR1 and CDR2 sequences are SNHLY and FYNNEI. The length of the CDR3 is 14 residues. Trimming pared 3 bases from V and 4 bases from J, leaving 12 bases between. The CDR3 is CASSDQGPAYGYTF. CDR3 nucleotides: TGTGCCAGCAGTGACCAGGGGCCAGCCTATGGCTACACCTTC.

The rearrangement joins TRBV5-4 to TRBJ1-2; TRBD1 matches 9 bases. Looked up from germline, CDR1 is SGHNT and CDR2 is YYREEE (reference sequence). The CDR3 covers 14 residues. Trimming removed 4 bases from V and 8 bases from J; junction bases left unmatched: 9. The DNA of the CDR3 is TGTGCCAGCAGCCGAGAGGACAGGGGACGAGGCTACACCTTC. It encodes CASSREDRGRGYTF.

The J gene is TRBJ1-5, the V gene TRBV2; 7 bases agree with TRBD1. The CDR3 is 16 amino acids. J was trimmed by 2 bases and V by 1 base; bases with no gene match: 5. Per germline, CDR1 SNHLY and CDR2 FYNNEI. DNA of the CDR3: TGTGCCAGCAGTGAAGGACAGGGAGAGGGCAATCAGCCCCAGCATTTT. It encodes CASSEGQGEGNQPQHF.